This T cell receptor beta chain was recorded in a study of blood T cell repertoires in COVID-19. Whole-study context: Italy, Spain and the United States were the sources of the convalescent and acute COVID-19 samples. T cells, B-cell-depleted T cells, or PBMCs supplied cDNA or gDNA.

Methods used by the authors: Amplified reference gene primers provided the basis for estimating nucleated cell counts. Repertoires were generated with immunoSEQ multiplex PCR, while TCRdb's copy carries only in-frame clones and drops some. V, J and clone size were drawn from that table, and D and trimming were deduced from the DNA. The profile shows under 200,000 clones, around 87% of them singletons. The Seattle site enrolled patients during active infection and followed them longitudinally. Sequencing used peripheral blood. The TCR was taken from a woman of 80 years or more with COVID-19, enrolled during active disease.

The CDR3 is CASSLAGGDNQPQHF. Here the CDR3 DNA reads TGCGCCAGCAGCTTGGCGGGAGGGGACAATCAGCCCCAGCATTTT. V and J are TRBV5-1 and TRBJ1-5; TRBD1 is a possible D gene (5 bases). The V gene lost 0 bases and the J gene lost 3 bases, with 10 bases spanning the gap. Germline lookup yields CDR1 SGHRS and CDR2 YFSETQ. The CDR3 has 15 residues.